This record covers a single T cell receptor (beta chain). Its specificity is unknown. The sample is drawn from a study of blood T cells in healthy people across ages. Study-level points and caveats: With age, beta diversity per million T cells declined roughly linearly, significantly by 40 to 50. Aged donors had fewer naive CD4+ cells and lower diversity than long-lived donors. Strong correlation was found linking TCR beta diversity to naive T cell percentage.

A second PCR of about 7 to 11 cycles used a sample-barcoded 5' primer and a J-beta primer mix. Each TCR beta cDNA got a 12-nucleotide random molecular identifier. TCRdb re-called the 5' RACE reads with MiXCR, one entry per CDR3 protein. This table holds 1,800,000 or so distinct CDR3 sequences, roughly 43% found once. Sequenced material: blood. This clonotype originated in a human donor in good health.

The CDR3: CASSSRGRDGYTF. DNA of the CDR3: TGTGCCAGCAGTTCCAGGGGGCGCGATGGCTACACCTTC. The V call is TRBV6-2 or TRBV6-3, the J call TRBJ1-2; 8 bases fit TRBD1. V lost 4 bases and J lost 6; bases outside the gene matches: 4. Looked up from germline, CDR1 is MNHEY and CDR2 is SVGEGT. CDR3 size: 13 residues.